The clone carrying this T cell receptor beta chain has more than one count but fewer than ten. The antigen is not known. The data originate from a study of somatic mutations in cytotoxic T cells in rheumatoid arthritis. Study at large: Therapy with immunosuppressive drugs such as methotrexate, hydroxychloroquine and sulfasalazine accompanied the collection of follow-up samples. Study-wide points: In rheumatoid arthritis patients, unlike healthy controls, CD8+ clonality rose with age. No antigen targets were known for the expanded CD8+ clones.

The J segment lost 6 bases and the V segment lost 6 bases, leaving 11 bases of the junction unmatched. The CDR3 consists of 15 residues. Germline lookup yields CDR1 MNHEY and CDR2 SMNVEV (reference sequence). Generated by immunoSEQ multiplex PCR, the TCRdb table keeps only in-frame clones and is missing some. The table has under 5,000 clones, 78% seen once; the top ten hold roughly 70%. Sequencing used CD8+ T cells sorted from blood, obtained at a follow-up visit. This receptor was identified in a man aged 40-55 years with rheumatoid arthritis. The V call is TRBV27, the J call TRBJ2-3, with 8 bases aligning to TRBD2. CDR3 in amino acids: CASRVGSGEMDTQYF. The CDR3 DNA is TGTGCCAGCAGAGTCGGTAGCGGGGAGATGGATACGCAGTATTTT.